A selection of T cell receptor beta chains follows, all from one sample in a study of T cell repertoires in cytomegalovirus infection. TCRdb independently ran MiXCR on the reads; one entry per CDR3 protein. In the table there are just under 300,000 distinct CDR3 sequences, 9.6% of which are singletons. Sequenced input: PBMCs. The receptors were sampled from a human donor in good health (CMV status not recorded). Some clones in this sample may be carry-over from other donors' samples. The CDR3 runs from the conserved cysteine through the conserved F or W. The D gene is left open where the match is weak. A clone size is listed for some rows: how often the clone was seen (once, few, many), or a class if it is expanded.

size	D	V	J	CDR3	DNA
many	-	TRBV19	TRBJ1-3	CASKTSGFSGNTIYF	TGTGCCAGTAAAACGTCGGGATTCTCTGGAAACACCATATATTTT
many	TRBD1	TRBV12-3/TRBV12-4	TRBJ2-3	CASSLGQGAWADTQYF	TGTGCCAGCAGTCTAGGACAGGGGGCATGGGCAGATACGCAGTATTTT
-	-	TRBV7-2	TRBJ2-7	CASSFDVINYEQYF	TGTGCCAGCAGCTTCGACGTAATCAACTACGAGCAGTACTTC
many	-	TRBV29-1	TRBJ2-3	CSVEETLIRTDTQYF	TGCAGCGTTGAAGAGACCCTGATTCGCACAGATACGCAGTATTTT
-	-	TRBV4-1	TRBJ1-2	CASSHEWTEFGYTF	TGCGCCAGCAGCCATGAATGGACGGAATTCGGCTACACCTTC
many	TRBD2	TRBV7-2	TRBJ2-3	CASSYSGGPGNTDTQYF	TGTGCCAGCAGTTATAGCGGGGGGCCCGGAAACACAGATACGCAGTATTTT
-	-	TRBV7-6	TRBJ2-5	CAIGQSAETQYF	TGTGCCATTGGCCAGAGCGCAGAGACCCAGTACTTC
many	-	TRBV6-2/TRBV6-3	TRBJ2-1	CASSASRSGTSKTSYNEQFF	TGTGCCAGCAGTGCCTCTCGTTCCGGGACCTCCAAGACTTCCTACAATGAGCAGTTCTTC
many	-	TRBV5-5	TRBJ2-1	CASSDRDIPGDEQFF	TGTGCCAGCAGCGACCGGGACATTCCCGGGGATGAGCAGTTCTTC
-	TRBD1	TRBV6-4	TRBJ1-2	CASNQTGTGDHGYTF	TGTGCCAGCAACCAAACCGGGACAGGGGACCATGGCTACACCTTC
-	-	TRBV29-1	TRBJ2-3	CSSANTMGTDTQYF	TGCAGCTCCGCGAACACGATGGGCACAGATACGCAGTATTTT
many	TRBD2	TRBV27	TRBJ2-1	CASSLSIAGGFNEQFF	TGTGCCAGCAGTTTATCGATAGCGGGGGGATTCAATGAGCAGTTCTTC
many	TRBD2	TRBV7-8	TRBJ2-2	CASRPAGGPIGELFF	TGTGCCAGCAGGCCAGCGGGGGGGCCGATCGGGGAGCTGTTTTTT
many	TRBD1	TRBV5-1	TRBJ1-1	CASSYDRAVNTEAFF	TGCGCCAGCAGCTACGACAGGGCTGTGAACACTGAAGCTTTCTTT
-	-	TRBV5-6	TRBJ2-4	CASGGTTGIVQYF	TGTGCCAGCGGGGGGACGACAGGGATCGTTCAGTACTTC
many	-	TRBV2	TRBJ2-7	CASSEAGYEQYF	TGTGCCAGCAGTGAAGCCGGGTACGAGCAGTACTTC
many	TRBD1	TRBV7-3	TRBJ1-1	CASSRVRGPTEAFF	TGTGCCAGCAGCCGAGTCAGGGGGCCTACTGAAGCTTTCTTT
many	-	TRBV6-5	TRBJ1-2	CASSSQDRPGTF	TGTGCCAGCAGTAGCCAGGACAGACCGGGTACCTTC
-	-	TRBV12-5	TRBJ1-1	CASGFTPGGNTEAFF	TGTGCTAGTGGTTTCACCCCCGGAGGGAACACTGAAGCTTTCTTT
-	-	TRBV5-1	TRBJ2-7	CASSLGTANSYEQYF	TGCGCCAGCAGCTTGGGTACAGCTAACTCCTACGAGCAGTACTTC
few	TRBD1	TRBV5-1	TRBJ1-4	CASGRGQGNEKLFF	TGCGCCAGCGGACGCGGACAGGGCAATGAAAAACTGTTTTTT
few	TRBD1	TRBV19	TRBJ1-2	CASSIGTDQAGYTF	TGTGCCAGTAGTATCGGGACAGATCAAGCTGGCTACACCTTC
few	-	TRBV20-1	TRBJ1-1	CSALPRSGTEAFF	TGCAGTGCTCTACCGCGGTCGGGTACTGAAGCTTTCTTT
many	-	TRBV23-1	TRBJ2-2	CASSQSGNAGELFF	TGCGCCAGCAGTCAATCTGGGAACGCCGGGGAGCTGTTTTTT
many	-	TRBV12-3/TRBV12-4	TRBJ1-2	CASSLGRGRVYGYTF	TGTGCCAGCAGTTTAGGCCGGGGGCGGGTCTATGGCTACACCTTC